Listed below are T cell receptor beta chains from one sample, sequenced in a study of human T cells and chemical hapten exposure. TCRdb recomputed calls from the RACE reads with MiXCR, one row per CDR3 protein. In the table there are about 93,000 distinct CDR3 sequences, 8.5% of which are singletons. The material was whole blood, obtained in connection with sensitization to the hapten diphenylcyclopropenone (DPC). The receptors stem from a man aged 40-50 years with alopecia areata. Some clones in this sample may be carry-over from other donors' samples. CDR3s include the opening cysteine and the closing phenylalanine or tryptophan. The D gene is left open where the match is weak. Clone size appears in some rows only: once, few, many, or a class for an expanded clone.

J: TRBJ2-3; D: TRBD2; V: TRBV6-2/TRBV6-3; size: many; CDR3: CASLSEERGTHTDTQYF; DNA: TGTGCCAGCCTTTCGGAAGAGCGGGGCACACACACAGATACGCAGTATTTT
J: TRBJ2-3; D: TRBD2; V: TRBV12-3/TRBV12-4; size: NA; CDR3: CASQREGQPTHTDTQYF; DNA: TGTGCCAGCCAGCGGGAGGGCCAGCCCACACACACAGATACGCAGTATTTT
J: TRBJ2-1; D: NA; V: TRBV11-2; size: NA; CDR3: CASSLGGIMNEQFF; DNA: TGTGCCAGCAGCTTAGGGGGGATAATGAATGAGCAGTTCTTC
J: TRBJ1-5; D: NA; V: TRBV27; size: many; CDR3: CASREAGGGNQPQHF; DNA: TGTGCCAGCAGAGAAGCCGGGGGCGGCAATCAGCCCCAGCATTTT
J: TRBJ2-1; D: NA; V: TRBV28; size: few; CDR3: CASSLLLDEQFF; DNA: TGTGCCAGCAGTTTGTTACTGGATGAGCAGTTCTTC
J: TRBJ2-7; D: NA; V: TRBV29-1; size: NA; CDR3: CSALQGHDEQYF; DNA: TGCAGCGCTCTACAGGGTCACGACGAGCAGTACTTC
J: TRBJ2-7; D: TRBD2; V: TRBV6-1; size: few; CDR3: CASISGTSVSYEQYF; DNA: TGTGCCAGCATTTCCGGGACTAGTGTATCCTACGAGCAGTACTTC
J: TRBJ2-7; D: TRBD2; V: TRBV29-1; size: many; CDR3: CSVEPSGNYEQYF; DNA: TGCAGCGTTGAGCCCAGCGGGAACTACGAGCAGTACTTC
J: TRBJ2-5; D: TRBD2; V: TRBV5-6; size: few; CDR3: CASSVGLAGVETQYF; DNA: TGTGCCAGCAGCGTGGGACTAGCGGGAGTAGAGACCCAGTACTTC
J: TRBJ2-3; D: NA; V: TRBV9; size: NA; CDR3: CASSVAVSTDTQYF; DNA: TGTGCCAGCAGCGTAGCGGTGAGCACAGATACGCAGTATTTT
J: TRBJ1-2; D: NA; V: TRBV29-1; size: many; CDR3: CSVEDRRSRRGYGYTF; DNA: TGCAGCGTCGAGGATAGACGCTCCAGAAGGGGATATGGCTACACCTTC
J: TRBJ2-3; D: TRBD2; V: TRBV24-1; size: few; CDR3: CATSSWRERDTQYF; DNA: TGTGCCACCAGTTCCTGGCGGGAGCGGGATACGCAGTATTTT
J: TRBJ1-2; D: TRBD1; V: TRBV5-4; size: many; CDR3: CASSLGTGGYGYTF; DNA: TGTGCCAGCAGCTTGGGTACAGGGGGCTATGGCTACACCTTC
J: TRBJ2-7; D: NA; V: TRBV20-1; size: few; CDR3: CSAPRGRTYEQYF; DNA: TGCAGTGCTCCCCGGGGGAGAACTTACGAGCAGTACTTC
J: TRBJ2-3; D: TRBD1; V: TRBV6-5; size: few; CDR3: CATRQGIGTDTQYF; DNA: TGTGCCACCCGACAGGGGATCGGCACAGATACGCAGTATTTT
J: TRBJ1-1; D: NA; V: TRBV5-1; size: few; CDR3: CASSLSQGGTEAFF; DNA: TGCGCCAGCAGCTTGTCGCAGGGAGGCACTGAAGCTTTCTTT
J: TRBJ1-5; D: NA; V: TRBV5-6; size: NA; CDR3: CASSASTGNNQPQHF; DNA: TGTGCCAGCAGCGCGTCGACAGGTAACAATCAGCCCCAGCATTTT
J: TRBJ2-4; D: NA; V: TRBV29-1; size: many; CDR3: CSVVTASAGFIQYF; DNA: TGCAGCGTTGTAACGGCCTCCGCGGGCTTCATTCAGTACTTC
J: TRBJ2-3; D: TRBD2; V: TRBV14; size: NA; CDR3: CASSQNLAGEEDTQYF; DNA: TGTGCCAGCAGCCAAAACCTGGCGGGAGAGGAAGATACGCAGTATTTT
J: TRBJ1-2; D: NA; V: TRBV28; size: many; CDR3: CASQDGRNYGYTF; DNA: TGTGCCAGCCAGGACGGCCGAAACTATGGCTACACCTTC
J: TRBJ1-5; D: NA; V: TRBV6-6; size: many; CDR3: CASSTYEGTENQPQHF; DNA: TGTGCCAGCAGTACATATGAGGGGACTGAGAATCAGCCCCAGCATTTT
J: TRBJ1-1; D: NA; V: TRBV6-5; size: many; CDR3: CASSYSNPTNTEAFF; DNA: TGTGCCAGCAGTTACTCGAATCCGACCAACACTGAAGCTTTCTTT
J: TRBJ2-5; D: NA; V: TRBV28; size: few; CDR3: CASSEQVRETQYF; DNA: TGTGCCAGCAGCGAACAGGTCCGGGAGACCCAGTACTTC
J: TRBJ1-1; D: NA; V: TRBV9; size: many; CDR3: CASSSSRGGGSQAFF; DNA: TGTGCCAGCAGCAGTAGCCGTGGGGGGGGGAGTCAAGCTTTCTTT
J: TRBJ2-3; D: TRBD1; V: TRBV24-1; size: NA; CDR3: CATSGGQGATDTQYF; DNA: TGTGCCACCAGTGGCGGACAGGGGGCCACAGATACGCAGTATTTT
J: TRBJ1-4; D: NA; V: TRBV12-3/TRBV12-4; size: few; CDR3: CASSQGGGEKLFF; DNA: TGTGCCAGCAGCCAAGGGGGGGGCGAAAAACTGTTTTTT
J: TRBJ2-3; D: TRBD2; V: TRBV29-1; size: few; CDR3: CSVEDALLAGDTDTQYF; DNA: TGCAGCGTTGAAGATGCACTTCTAGCGGGGGACACAGATACGCAGTATTTT
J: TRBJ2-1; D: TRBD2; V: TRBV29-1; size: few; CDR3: CSVEDTIAGYEQFF; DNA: TGCAGCGTTGAAGATACAATAGCGGGCTATGAGCAGTTCTTC
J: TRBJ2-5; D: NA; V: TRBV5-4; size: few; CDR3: CASSLGAGETQYF; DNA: TGTGCCAGCAGCTTGGGGGCCGGGGAGACCCAGTACTTC
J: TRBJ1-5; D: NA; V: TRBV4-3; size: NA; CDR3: CASSLETAYSNQPQHF; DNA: TGTGCCAGCAGCCTAGAAACAGCTTATAGCAATCAGCCCCAGCATTTT
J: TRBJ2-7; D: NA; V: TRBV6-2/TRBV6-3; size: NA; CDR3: CASSYSQRISTYEQYF; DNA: TGTGCCAGCAGTTACTCGCAACGGATTTCTACCTACGAGCAGTACTTC
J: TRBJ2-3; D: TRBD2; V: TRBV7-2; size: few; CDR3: CASSPLGGGSWTDTQYF; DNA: TGTGCCAGCAGCCCACTCGGGGGGGGCTCTTGGACAGATACGCAGTATTTT
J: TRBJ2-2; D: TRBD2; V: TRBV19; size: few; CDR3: CASSILRLAGDDTGELFF; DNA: TGTGCCAGTAGTATCCTCCGACTAGCGGGAGACGACACCGGGGAGCTGTTTTTT
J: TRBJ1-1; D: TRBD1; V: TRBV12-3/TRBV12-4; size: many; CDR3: CASRRQGGEAFF; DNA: TGTGCCAGCAGAAGACAGGGAGGCGAAGCTTTCTTT
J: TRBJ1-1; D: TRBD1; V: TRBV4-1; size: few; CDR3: CASSQGGQVHTEAFF; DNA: TGCGCCAGCAGCCAAGGAGGACAGGTACACACTGAAGCTTTCTTT
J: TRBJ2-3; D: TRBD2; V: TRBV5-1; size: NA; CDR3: CASSLGPSGMGTDTQYF; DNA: TGCGCCAGCAGCTTGGGCCCTAGCGGGATGGGCACAGATACGCAGTATTTT
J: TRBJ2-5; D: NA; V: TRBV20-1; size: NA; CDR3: CSAREGRDIGETQYF; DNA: TGCAGTGCTAGAGAAGGCAGGGACATCGGAGAGACCCAGTACTTC
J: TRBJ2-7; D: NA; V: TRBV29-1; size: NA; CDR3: CSVEGGKHPYEQYF; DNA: TGCAGCGTTGAAGGGGGGAAACACCCCTACGAGCAGTACTTC
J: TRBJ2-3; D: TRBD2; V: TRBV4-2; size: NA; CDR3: CASSHPSGRAIGLDTQYF; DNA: TGTGCCAGCAGCCATCCTAGCGGGAGGGCCATTGGGCTCGATACGCAGTATTTT
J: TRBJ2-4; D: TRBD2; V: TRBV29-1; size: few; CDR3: CSAATSANIQYF; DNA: TGCAGCGCCGCCACTAGCGCAAACATTCAGTACTTC
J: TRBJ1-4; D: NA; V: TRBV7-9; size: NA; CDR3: CASTLGPLGEKLFF; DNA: TGTGCCAGCACATTGGGACCTCTGGGAGAAAAACTGTTTTTT
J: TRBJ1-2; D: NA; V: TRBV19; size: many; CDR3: CASSKRGSPYGYTF; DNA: TGTGCCAGTAGTAAACGGGGCAGCCCTTATGGCTACACCTTC
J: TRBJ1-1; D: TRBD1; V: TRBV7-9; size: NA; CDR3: CASSSGRGRDTEAFF; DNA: TGTGCCAGCAGCTCCGGTAGGGGGCGGGACACTGAAGCTTTCTTT
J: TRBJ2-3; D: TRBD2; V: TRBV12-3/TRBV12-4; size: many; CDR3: CASSSTSGRAGTDTQYF; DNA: TGTGCCAGCAGTTCCACTAGCGGGAGGGCCGGCACAGATACGCAGTATTTT
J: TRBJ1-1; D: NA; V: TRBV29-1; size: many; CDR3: CSVDRAENTEAFF; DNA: TGCAGCGTTGACAGGGCCGAGAACACTGAAGCTTTCTTT
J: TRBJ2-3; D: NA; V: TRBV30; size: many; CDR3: CAWTDGVTDTQYF; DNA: TGTGCCTGGACGGATGGGGTCACAGATACGCAGTATTTT
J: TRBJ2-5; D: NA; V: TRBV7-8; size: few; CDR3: CASSLDSMETQYF; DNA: TGTGCCAGCAGCTTAGACAGTATGGAGACCCAGTACTTC
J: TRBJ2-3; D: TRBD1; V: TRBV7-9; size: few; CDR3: CASSIGTGESTDTQYF; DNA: TGTGCCAGCAGCATCGGGACAGGGGAGAGCACAGATACGCAGTATTTT
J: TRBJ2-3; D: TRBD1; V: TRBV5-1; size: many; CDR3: CASSLTGGGADTQYF; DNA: TGCGCCAGCAGCTTGACAGGGGGCGGCGCAGATACGCAGTATTTT
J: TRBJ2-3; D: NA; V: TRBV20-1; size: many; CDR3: CSLTGPSWDTQYF; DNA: TGCAGTCTGACGGGACCCTCATGGGATACGCAGTATTTT
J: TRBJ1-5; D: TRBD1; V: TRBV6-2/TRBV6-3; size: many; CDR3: CASSYTGGNQPQHF; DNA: TGTGCCAGCAGTTACACAGGGGGCAATCAGCCCCAGCATTTT
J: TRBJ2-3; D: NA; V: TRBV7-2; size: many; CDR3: CASSSLSFADTQYF; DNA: TGTGCCAGCAGCTCGTTATCGTTCGCAGATACGCAGTATTTT
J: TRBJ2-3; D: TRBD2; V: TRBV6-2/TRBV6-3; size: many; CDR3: CASSYRGAGYTDTQYF; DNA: TGTGCCAGCAGTTACCGTGGAGCGGGGTACACAGATACGCAGTATTTT
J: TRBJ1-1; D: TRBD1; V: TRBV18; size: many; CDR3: CASTRIAWDRGNTEAFF; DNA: TGTGCCAGCACTCGAATCGCTTGGGACAGGGGAAACACTGAAGCTTTCTTT
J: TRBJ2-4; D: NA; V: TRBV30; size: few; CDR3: CAWSVRLELAKNIQYF; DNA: TGTGCCTGGAGTGTACGACTGGAATTAGCCAAAAACATTCAGTACTTC
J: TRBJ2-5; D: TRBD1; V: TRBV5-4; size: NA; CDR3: CASSLPSRQGVQETQYF; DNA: TGTGCCAGCAGCCTACCCTCAAGACAGGGGGTCCAAGAGACCCAGTACTTC
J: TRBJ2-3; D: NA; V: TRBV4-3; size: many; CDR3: CASSQVFVGSDADTQYF; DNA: TGCGCCAGCAGCCAAGTATTTGTCGGGAGTGACGCAGATACGCAGTATTTT
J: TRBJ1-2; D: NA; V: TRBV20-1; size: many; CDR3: CSGRGVNGGYTF; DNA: TGCAGTGGGAGAGGAGTTAATGGAGGCTACACCTTC